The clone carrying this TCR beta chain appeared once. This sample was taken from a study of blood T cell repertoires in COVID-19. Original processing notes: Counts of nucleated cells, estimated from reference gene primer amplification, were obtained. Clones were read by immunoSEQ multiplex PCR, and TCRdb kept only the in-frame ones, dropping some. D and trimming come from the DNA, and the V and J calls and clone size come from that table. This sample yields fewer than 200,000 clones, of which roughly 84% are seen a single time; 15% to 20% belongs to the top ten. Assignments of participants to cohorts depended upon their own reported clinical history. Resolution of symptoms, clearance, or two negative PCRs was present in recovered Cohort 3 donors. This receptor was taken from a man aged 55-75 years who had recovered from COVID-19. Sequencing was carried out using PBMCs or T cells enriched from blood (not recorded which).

This CDR3 reads CSALLAGGGDTQYF. The DNA for the CDR3 is TGCAGCGCCTTACTAGCGGGAGGCGGAGATACGCAGTATTTT. The V call is TRBV29-1, the J call TRBJ2-3; 12 nucleotides agree with TRBD2. The ends lost 7 bases at V and 5 bases at J; junction bases unmatched: 7. The germline gives CDR1 SQVTM, CDR2 ANQGSEA. This CDR3 region has 14 residues.